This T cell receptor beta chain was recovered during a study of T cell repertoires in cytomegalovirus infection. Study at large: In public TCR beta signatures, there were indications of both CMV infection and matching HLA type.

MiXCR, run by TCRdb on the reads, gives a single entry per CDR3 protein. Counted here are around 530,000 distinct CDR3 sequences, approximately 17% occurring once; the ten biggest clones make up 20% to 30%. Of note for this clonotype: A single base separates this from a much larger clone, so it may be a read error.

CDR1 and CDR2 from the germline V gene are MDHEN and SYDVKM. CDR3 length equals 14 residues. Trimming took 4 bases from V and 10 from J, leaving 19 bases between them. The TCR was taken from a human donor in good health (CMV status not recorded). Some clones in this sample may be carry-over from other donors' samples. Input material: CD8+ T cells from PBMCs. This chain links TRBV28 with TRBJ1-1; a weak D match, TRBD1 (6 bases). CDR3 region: CASSSWDTVNVAFF. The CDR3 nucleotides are TGTGCCAGCAGTTCTTGGGACACGGTAAACGTAGCTTTCTTT.